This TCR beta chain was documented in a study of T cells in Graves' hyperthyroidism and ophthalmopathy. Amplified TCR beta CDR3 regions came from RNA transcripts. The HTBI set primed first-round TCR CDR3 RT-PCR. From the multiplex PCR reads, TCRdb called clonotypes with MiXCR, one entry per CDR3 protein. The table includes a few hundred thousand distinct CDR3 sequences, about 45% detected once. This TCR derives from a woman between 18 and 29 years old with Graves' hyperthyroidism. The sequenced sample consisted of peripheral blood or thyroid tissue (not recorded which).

The DNA for the CDR3 is TGCGCCAGCAGCCCCCGACTAGCGGGAGGGCCAGTATTAGAGACCCAGTACTTC. It encodes CASSPRLAGGPVLETQYF. The rearrangement links TRBV4-3 to TRBJ2-5, with 14 positions matching TRBD2. The junction had 11 bases not matched to a gene; V was cut back by 4 bases and J by 4 bases. Germline V gives CDR1 LGHNA, CDR2 YSLEER. CDR3 length: 18 amino acids.